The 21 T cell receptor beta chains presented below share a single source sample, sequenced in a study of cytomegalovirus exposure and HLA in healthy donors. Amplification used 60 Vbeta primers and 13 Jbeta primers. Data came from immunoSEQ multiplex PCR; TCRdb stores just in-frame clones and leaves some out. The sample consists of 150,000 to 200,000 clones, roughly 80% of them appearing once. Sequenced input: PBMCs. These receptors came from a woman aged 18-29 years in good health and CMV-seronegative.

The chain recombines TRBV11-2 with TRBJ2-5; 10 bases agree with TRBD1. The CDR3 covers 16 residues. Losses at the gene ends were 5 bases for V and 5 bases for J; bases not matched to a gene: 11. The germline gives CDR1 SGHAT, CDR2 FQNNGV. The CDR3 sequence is CASSPGRQGARETQYF. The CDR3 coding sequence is TGTGCCAGCAGCCCGGGGAGACAGGGGGCCCGGGAGACCCAGTACTTC.

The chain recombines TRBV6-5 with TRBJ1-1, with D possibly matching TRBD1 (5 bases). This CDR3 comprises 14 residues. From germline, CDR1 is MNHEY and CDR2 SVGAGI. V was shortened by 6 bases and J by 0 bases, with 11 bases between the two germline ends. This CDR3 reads CASSWGDLNTEAFF. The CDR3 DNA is TGTGCCAGCAGCTGGGGGGACCTGAACACTGAAGCTTTCTTT.

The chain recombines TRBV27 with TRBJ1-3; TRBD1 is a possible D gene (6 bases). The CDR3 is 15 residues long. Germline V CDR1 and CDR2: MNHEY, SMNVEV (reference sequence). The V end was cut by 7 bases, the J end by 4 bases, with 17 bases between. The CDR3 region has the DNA TGTGCCAGCATTCCGACGGGGGGCGCCGGAAACACCATATATTTT. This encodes CASIPTGGAGNTIYF.

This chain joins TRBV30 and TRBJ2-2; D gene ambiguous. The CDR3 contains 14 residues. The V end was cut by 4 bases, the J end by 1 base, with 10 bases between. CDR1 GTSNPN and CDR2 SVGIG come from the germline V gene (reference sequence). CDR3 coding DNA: TGTGCCTGGAAATCTCTACGGAACACCGGGGAGCTGTTTTTT. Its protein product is CAWKSLRNTGELFF.

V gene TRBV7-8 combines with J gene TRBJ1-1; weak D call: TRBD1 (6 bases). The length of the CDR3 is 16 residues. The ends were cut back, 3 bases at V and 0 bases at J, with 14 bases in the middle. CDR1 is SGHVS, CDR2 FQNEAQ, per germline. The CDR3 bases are TGTGCCAGCAGCTTCATGACAGGCACATTGAACACTGAAGCTTTCTTT. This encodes CASSFMTGTLNTEAFF. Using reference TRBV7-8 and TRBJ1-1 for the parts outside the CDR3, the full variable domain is GAGVSQSPRYKVAKRGQDVALRCDPISGHVSLFWYQQALGQGPEFLTYFQNEAQLDKSGLPSDRFFAERPEGSVSTLKIQRTQQEDSAVYLCASSFMTGTLNTEAFFGQGTRLTVV.

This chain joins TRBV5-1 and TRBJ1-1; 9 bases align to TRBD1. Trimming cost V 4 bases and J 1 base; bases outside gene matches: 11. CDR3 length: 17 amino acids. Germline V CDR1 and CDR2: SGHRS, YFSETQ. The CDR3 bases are TGCGCCAGCAGCCGGGACAGGGCCCAAAGGGGGAACACTGAAGCTTTCTTT. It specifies CASSRDRAQRGNTEAFF.

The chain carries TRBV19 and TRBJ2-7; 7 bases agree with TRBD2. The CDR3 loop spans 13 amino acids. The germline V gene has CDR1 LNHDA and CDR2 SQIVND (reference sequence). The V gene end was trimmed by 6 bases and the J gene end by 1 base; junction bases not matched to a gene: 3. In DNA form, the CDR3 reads TGTGCCAGTAGCGCGGGAGTTTCCTACGAGCAGTACTTC. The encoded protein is CASSAGVSYEQYF. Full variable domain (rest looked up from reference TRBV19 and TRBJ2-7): DGGITQSPKYLFRKEGQNVTLSCEQNLNHDAMYWYRQDPGQGLRLIYYSQIVNDFQKGDIAEGYSVSREKKESFPLTVTSAQKNPTAFYLCASSAGVSYEQYFGPGTRLTVT.

The CDR3 DNA reads as TGTGCCATCAGTGATAACTATGCCAGGGCGACGAGTGAGCAGTACTTC. Protein sequence: CAISDNYARATSEQYF. The chain combines TRBV10-3 with TRBJ2-7; possible D gene TRBD1, 5 bases. The germline V gene has CDR1 ENHRY and CDR2 SYGVKD. The V and J ends lost 3 bases and 7 bases respectively, with 22 bases between them. The CDR3 spans 16 residues.

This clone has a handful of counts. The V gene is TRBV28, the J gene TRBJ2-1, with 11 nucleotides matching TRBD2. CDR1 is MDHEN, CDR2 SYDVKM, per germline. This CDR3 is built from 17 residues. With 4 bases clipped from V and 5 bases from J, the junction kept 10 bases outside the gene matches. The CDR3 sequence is CASSSNLGLAENNEQFF. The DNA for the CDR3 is TGTGCCAGCAGTTCAAACCTGGGACTAGCGGAGAACAATGAGCAGTTCTTC.

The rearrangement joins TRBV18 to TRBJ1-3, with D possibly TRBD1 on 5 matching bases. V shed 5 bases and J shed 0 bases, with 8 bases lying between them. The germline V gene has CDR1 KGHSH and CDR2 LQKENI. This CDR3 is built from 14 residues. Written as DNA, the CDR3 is TGTGCCAGCTCAGACAGTGTCTCTGGAAACACCATATATTTT. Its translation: CASSDSVSGNTIYF.

In DNA form, the CDR3 reads TGTGCCAGCAGCTTGCGGGGAGGCTCCTACAATGAGCAGTTCTTC. Its protein product is CASSLRGGSYNEQFF. The chain uses TRBV5-8 and TRBJ2-1; D possibly corresponds to TRBD2 (6 bases). The CDR3 totals 15 residues. V was shortened by 1 base and J by 0 bases, with 8 bases between the two germline ends. Germline lookup yields CDR1 SGHTS and CDR2 YDEGEE.

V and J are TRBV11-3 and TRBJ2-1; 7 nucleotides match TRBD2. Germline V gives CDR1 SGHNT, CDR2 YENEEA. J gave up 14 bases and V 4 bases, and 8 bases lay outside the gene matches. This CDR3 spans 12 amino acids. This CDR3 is CASSSYGREKFF. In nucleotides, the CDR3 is TGTGCCAGCAGCTCCTATGGGAGGGAGAAGTTCTTC.

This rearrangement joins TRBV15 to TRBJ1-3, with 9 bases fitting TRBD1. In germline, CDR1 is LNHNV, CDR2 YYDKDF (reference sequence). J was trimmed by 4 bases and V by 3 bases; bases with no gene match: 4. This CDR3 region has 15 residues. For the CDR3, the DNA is TGTGCCACCAGCAGGGACAGGGGAACCGGAAACACCATATATTTT. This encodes CATSRDRGTGNTIYF.

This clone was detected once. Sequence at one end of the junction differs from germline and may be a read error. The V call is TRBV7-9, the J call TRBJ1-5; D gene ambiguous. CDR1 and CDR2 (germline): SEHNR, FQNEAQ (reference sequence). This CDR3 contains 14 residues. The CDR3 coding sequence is TGTTCCAGCAGCTTCACAGATAGCAATCAGCCCCAGCATTTT. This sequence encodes CSSSFTDSNQPQHF.

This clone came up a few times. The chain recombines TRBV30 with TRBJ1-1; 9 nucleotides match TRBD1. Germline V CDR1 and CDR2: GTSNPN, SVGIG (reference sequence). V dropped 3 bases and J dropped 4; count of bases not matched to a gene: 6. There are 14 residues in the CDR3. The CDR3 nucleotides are TGTGCCTGGAGGGGGACAGGGAGAGGCACTGAAGCTTTCTTT. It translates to CAWRGTGRGTEAFF.

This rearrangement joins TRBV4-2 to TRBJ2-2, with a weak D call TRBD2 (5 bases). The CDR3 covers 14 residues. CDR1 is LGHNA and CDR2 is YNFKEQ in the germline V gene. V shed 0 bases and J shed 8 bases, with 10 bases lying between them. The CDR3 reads CASSQDGGNGELFF. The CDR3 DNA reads TGTGCCAGCAGCCAAGATGGAGGAAATGGGGAGCTGTTTTTT.

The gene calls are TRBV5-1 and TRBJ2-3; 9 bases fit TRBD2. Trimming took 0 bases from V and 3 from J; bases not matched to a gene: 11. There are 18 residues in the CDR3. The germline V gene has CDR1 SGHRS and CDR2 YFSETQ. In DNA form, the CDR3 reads TGCGCCAGCAGCTTGGTGACTAGCGGTGACCATGGGACAGATACGCAGTATTTT. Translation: CASSLVTSGDHGTDTQYF.

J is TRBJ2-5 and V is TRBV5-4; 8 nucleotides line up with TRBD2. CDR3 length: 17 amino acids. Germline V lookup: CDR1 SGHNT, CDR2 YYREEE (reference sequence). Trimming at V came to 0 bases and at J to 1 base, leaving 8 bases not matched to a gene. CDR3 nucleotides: TGTGCCAGCAGCTTGGCCGGGACTAGTCCAATCCAAGAGACCCAGTACTTC. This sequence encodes CASSLAGTSPIQETQYF.

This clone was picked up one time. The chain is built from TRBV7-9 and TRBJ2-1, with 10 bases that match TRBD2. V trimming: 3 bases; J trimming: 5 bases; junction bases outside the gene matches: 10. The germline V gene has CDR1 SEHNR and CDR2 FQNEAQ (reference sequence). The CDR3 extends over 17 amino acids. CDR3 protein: CASSFGAGGVLDNEQFF. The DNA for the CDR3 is TGTGCCAGCAGCTTTGGAGCGGGAGGGGTCCTGGACAATGAGCAGTTCTTC.

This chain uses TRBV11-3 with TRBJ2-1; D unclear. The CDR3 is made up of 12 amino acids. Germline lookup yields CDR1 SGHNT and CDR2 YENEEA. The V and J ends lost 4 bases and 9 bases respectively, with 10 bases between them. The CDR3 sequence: CASSSMPGEQFF. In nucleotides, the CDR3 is TGTGCCAGCAGCTCCATGCCCGGTGAGCAGTTCTTC.

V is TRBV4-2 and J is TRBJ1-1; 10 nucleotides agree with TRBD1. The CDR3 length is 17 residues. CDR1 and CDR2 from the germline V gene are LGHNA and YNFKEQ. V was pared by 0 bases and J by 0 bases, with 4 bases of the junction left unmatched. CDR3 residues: CASSQDRGQGMNTEAFF. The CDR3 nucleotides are TGTGCCAGCAGCCAAGATCGGGGACAGGGGATGAACACTGAAGCTTTCTTT.